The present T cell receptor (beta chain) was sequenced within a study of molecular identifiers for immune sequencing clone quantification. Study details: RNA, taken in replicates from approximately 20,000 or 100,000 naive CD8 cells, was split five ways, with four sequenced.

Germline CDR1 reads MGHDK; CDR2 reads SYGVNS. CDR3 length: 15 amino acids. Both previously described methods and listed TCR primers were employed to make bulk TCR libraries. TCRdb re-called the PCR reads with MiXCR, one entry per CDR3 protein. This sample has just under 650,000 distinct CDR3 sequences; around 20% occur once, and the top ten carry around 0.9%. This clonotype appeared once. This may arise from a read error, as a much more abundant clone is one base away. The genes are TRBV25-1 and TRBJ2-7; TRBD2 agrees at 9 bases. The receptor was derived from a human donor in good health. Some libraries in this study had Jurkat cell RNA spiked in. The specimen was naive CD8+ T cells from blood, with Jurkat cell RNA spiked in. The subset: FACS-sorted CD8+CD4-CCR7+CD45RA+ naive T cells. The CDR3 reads CASSDRSSGDYEQHF. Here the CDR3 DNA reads TGTGCCAGCAGTGATCGGTCTAGCGGGGACTACGAGCAGCACTTC.